What follows are 26 T cell receptor beta chains derived from one specimen sequenced in a study of blood T cell repertoires in COVID-19. Libraries were prepared by immunoSEQ multiplex PCR; TCRdb keeps only in-frame clonotypes and omits some of them. The sample contains 250,000 or so clones, 75% to 90% of which appear only once. Sequences were obtained from PBMCs or T cells enriched from blood (not recorded which). The receptor set was obtained from a woman aged 25 to 39 who had been exposed to COVID-19.

The chain couples TRBV4-2 to TRBJ2-3; D possibly corresponds to TRBD2 (5 bases). Germline-derived CDR1 and CDR2 are LGHNA and YNFKEQ. The CDR3 has 14 amino acids. Trimming pared 1 base from V and 6 bases from J, leaving 11 bases between. DNA for the CDR3: TGTGCCAGCAGCCAAGGTGCCCAGCGGGATACGCAGTATTTT. Translated: CASSQGAQRDTQYF.

This clone came up once. V gene TRBV30 combines with J gene TRBJ1-6; D gene ambiguous. CDR3 length equals 14 residues. Per the germline V gene, CDR1 is GTSNPN and CDR2 is SVGIG (reference sequence). Deletions cut 0 bases from V and 5 bases from J, with 8 bases between. The DNA for the CDR3 is TGTGCCTGGAGTGTATCACGGGATAATTCACCCCTCCACTTT. Protein: CAWSVSRDNSPLHF. The whole variable domain, filled in from reference TRBV30 and TRBJ1-6, reads SQTIHQWPATLVQPVGSPLSLECTVEGTSNPNLYWYRQAAGRGLQLLFYSVGIGQISSEVPQNLSASRPQDRQFILSSKKLLLSDSGFYLCAWSVSRDNSPLHFGNGTRLTVT.

This sequence joins TRBV7-9 and TRBJ1-2; D is unresolved. V gave up 1 base and J gave up 7 bases, with 19 bases separating them. This CDR3 spans 16 amino acids. Germline V gene data show CDR1 as SEHNR and CDR2 as FQNEAQ (reference sequence). CDR3 amino acids: CASSLEMISSPGGYTF. DNA of the CDR3: TGTGCCAGCAGCTTAGAGATGATCAGTAGCCCGGGTGGCTACACCTTC.

The CDR3 nucleotides are TGTGCCTGGAGTGTTACGCAGGGGCCGGGCGGCTACACCTTC. Its translation is CAWSVTQGPGGYTF. The chain has TRBV30 and TRBJ1-2; D is possibly TRBD1 (6 bases). Trimming removed 0 bases from V and 8 bases from J, with 16 bases in between. This CDR3 has 14 residues. Germline V gene lookup returns CDR1 GTSNPN and CDR2 SVGIG (reference sequence).

The chain is built from TRBV2 and TRBJ1-6; 10 bases map to TRBD1. The CDR3 has 16 residues. CDR1 is SNHLY and CDR2 is FYNNEI in the germline V gene. With V trimmed by 4 bases and J by 7 bases, 7 bases remained unmatched. The chain's CDR3 is CASSGTDRGRNSPLHF. The CDR3 DNA reads TGTGCCAGCAGTGGAACAGACAGGGGGCGAAATTCACCCCTCCACTTT.

The rearrangement joins TRBV13 to TRBJ1-4; D may be TRBD1 (5 bases). There are 14 residues in the CDR3. The germline V gene encodes CDR1 PRHDT and CDR2 FYEKMQ (reference sequence). The V gene lost 3 bases and the J gene lost 10 bases, with 15 bases spanning the gap. CDR3 in amino acids: CASSFGRVVGKLFF. CDR3 nucleotides: TGTGCCAGCAGCTTTGGCAGGGTTGTGGGAAAACTGTTTTTT.

The gene calls are TRBV2 and TRBJ1-5; weak D call: TRBD1 (6 bases). CDR3 size: 14 residues. Germline V gene data show CDR1 as SNHLY and CDR2 as FYNNEI. Trimming removed 5 bases from V and 2 bases from J, with 10 bases in between. This CDR3 reads CASSRDIGNQPQHF. Here the CDR3 DNA reads TGTGCCAGCAGTCGGGACATTGGCAATCAGCCCCAGCATTTT.

The V gene is TRBV5-5, the J gene TRBJ2-7, with a possible D match to TRBD1 (6 bases). CDR1 and CDR2 from the germline V gene are SGHKS and YYEKEE (reference sequence). This CDR3 has 14 amino acids. Trimming removed 3 bases from V and 5 bases from J, with 15 bases in between. In nucleotides, the CDR3 is TGTGCCAGCAGCTATTTCGCAGGGGCGAACGAGCAGTACTTC. Translation gives CASSYFAGANEQYF.

The CDR3 coding sequence is TGTGCCAGCATTCCCGACTCCTTGAGCACTGAAGCTTTCTTT. It codes for CASIPDSLSTEAFF. The chain joins TRBV2 to TRBJ1-1, with D uncertain. Germline CDR1 SNHLY, CDR2 FYNNEI. With 7 bases removed from V and 4 bases from J, the gap between germline ends came to 16 bases. This CDR3 is 14 amino acids long.

The chain employs TRBV28 and TRBJ1-6; unclear D gene. The CDR3 consists of 17 residues. Germline loops: CDR1 MDHEN, CDR2 SYDVKM. V lost 2 bases, J lost 7 bases, and 18 bases lay in between. The CDR3 is CASSLPSHGVSNSPLHF. In nucleotides, the CDR3 is TGTGCCAGCAGTTTACCCTCACACGGGGTTTCGAATTCACCCCTCCACTTT.

The rearrangement links TRBV27 to TRBJ2-5; 12 nucleotides agree with TRBD2. Germline V lookup: CDR1 MNHEY, CDR2 SMNVEV (reference sequence). The CDR3 covers 15 residues. V gave up 4 bases and J gave up 5 bases; unmatched junction bases: 5. CDR3 nucleotide sequence: TGTGCCAGCAGTTCTAGCGGGAGGGCCCCTGAGACCCAGTACTTC. It is translated as CASSSSGRAPETQYF.

The chain is built from TRBV4-1 and TRBJ1-6; 7 bases are shared with TRBD1. Germline V lookup: CDR1 MGHRA, CDR2 YSYEKL. There are 17 residues in the CDR3. Germline trimming cut 0 bases from V and 5 bases from J; bases unmatched to any gene: 7. The DNA for the CDR3 is TGCGCCAGCAGCCAAGAGAGACAGGGTATAGATAATTCACCCCTCCACTTT. Translated: CASSQERQGIDNSPLHF.

The chain carries TRBV11-2 and TRBJ2-1; 10 positions agree with TRBD2. Germline values: CDR1 SGHAT, CDR2 FQNNGV. The CDR3 runs to 16 residues. The junction had 3 bases not matched to a gene; V was cut back by 1 base and J by 3 bases. CDR3 nucleotide sequence: TGTGCCAGCAGCTTAGTTCCTAGCGGGAGCTACAATGAGCAGTTCTTC. This encodes CASSLVPSGSYNEQFF.

This rearrangement joins TRBV29-1 to TRBJ1-2, with 7 bases that match TRBD1. Germline-derived CDR1 and CDR2 are SQVTM and ANQGSEA. J gave up 4 bases and V 6 bases, and 11 bases lay outside the gene matches. This CDR3 has 14 residues. The DNA for the CDR3 is TGCAGCGTACGAAGAGGGGACAGCGCCTATGGCTACACCTTC. Protein product: CSVRRGDSAYGYTF.

The chain recombines TRBV28 with TRBJ1-1; D call uncertain. Germline V CDR1 and CDR2: MDHEN, SYDVKM. The CDR3 covers 12 residues. Deletions cut 6 bases from V and 1 base from J, with 6 bases between. The CDR3 nucleotides are TGTGCCAGCAGAAGACAGAACACTGAAGCTTTCTTT. The encoded protein is CASRRQNTEAFF.

The rearrangement joins TRBV3-1 (or the pseudogene TRBV3-2) to TRBJ1-1; D not certain. The CDR3 is 15 residues long. Germline CDR1 and CDR2: LGHDT and YNNKEL (reference sequence). The V end was cut by 4 bases, the J end by 5 bases, with 17 bases between. CDR3 residues: CASSLITVVRTEAFF. The CDR3 coding sequence is TGTGCCAGCAGCCTCATCACGGTGGTGAGGACTGAAGCTTTCTTT.

The rearrangement uses TRBV19 and TRBJ2-2; 11 nucleotides line up with TRBD1. This CDR3 spans 15 amino acids. The V gene end was trimmed by 3 bases and the J gene end by 6 bases; junction bases not matched to a gene: 3. Germline CDR1 reads LNHDA; CDR2 reads SQIVND (reference sequence). In nucleotides, the CDR3 is TGTGCCAGTAGTATTTTGGGACAGGGGGCCGGGGAGCTGTTTTTT. Encoded protein: CASSILGQGAGELFF.

The chain employs TRBV6-5 and TRBJ2-7; TRBD2 matches 10 bases. Germline V CDR1 and CDR2: MNHEY, SVGAGI. CDR3 size: 15 residues. V gave up 5 bases and J gave up 4 bases; unmatched junction bases: 8. The CDR3 sequence: CASSPRTSGGYEQYF. The CDR3 DNA is TGTGCCAGCAGTCCCCGGACTAGCGGAGGTTACGAGCAGTACTTC.

The CDR3 region has the DNA TGCAGTGCTAGTCCCCGACTAAATGAGCAGTTCTTC. Amino acids: CSASPRLNEQFF. This sequence joins TRBV20-1 and TRBJ2-1, with D tentatively TRBD2 (5 bases). Trimming cost V 3 bases and J 7 bases, with 10 bases left between them. This CDR3 is built from 12 residues. In germline, CDR1 is DFQATT, CDR2 SNEGSKA (reference sequence).

The chain carries TRBV9 and TRBJ1-1, with TRBD1 identical over 9 bases. The CDR3 runs to 14 residues. V lost 0 bases to trimming and J lost 9 bases; unmatched junction nucleotides: 6. Germline V gene lookup returns CDR1 SGDLS and CDR2 YYNGEE. In DNA, the CDR3 is TGTGCCAGCAGCGTAGTGTTACAGGGGGCGCAAGCTTTCTTT. It is translated as CASSVVLQGAQAFF. Supplemented by reference TRBV9 and TRBJ1-1, the full variable domain reads DSGVTQTPKHLITATGQRVTLRCSPRSGDLSVYWYQQSLDQGLQFLIQYYNGEERAKGNILERFSAQQFPDLHSELNLSSLELGDSALYFCASSVVLQGAQAFFGQGTRLTVV.

The V call is TRBV7-9, the J call TRBJ2-7, with TRBD2 identical over 9 bases. There are 17 residues in the CDR3. Germline CDR1 SEHNR, CDR2 FQNEAQ (reference sequence). Losses at the gene ends were 5 bases for V and 0 bases for J; bases not matched to a gene: 11. CDR3 sequence reads: CASSPGSGLAFSYEQYF. CDR3 nucleotide sequence: TGTGCCAGCAGCCCCGGTTCGGGACTAGCCTTCTCCTACGAGCAGTACTTC.

This sequence joins TRBV5-1 and TRBJ2-3; a weak D match, TRBD2 (5 bases). The germline V gene encodes CDR1 SGHRS and CDR2 YFSETQ. The CDR3 is 15 amino acids. With 6 bases removed from V and 0 bases from J, the gap between germline ends came to 14 bases. CDR3 region: CASTPGVTSTDTQYF. The DNA for the CDR3 is TGCGCCAGCACCCCCGGGGTTACTAGCACAGATACGCAGTATTTT. Using reference TRBV5-1 and TRBJ2-3 for the parts outside the CDR3, the full variable domain is KAGVTQTPRYLIKTRGQQVTLSCSPISGHRSVSWYQQTPGQGLQFLFEYFSETQRNKGNFPGRFSGRQFSNSRSEMNVSTLELGDSALYLCASTPGVTSTDTQYFGPGTRLTVL.

V is TRBV10-1 and J is TRBJ1-1, with D perhaps matching TRBD1 (6 bases). This CDR3 is built from 14 residues. V was trimmed by 10 bases and J by 1 base, leaving 16 bases between them. Looked up from germline, CDR1 is WNHNN and CDR2 is SYGVQD (reference sequence). In nucleotides, the CDR3 is TGCGCCACTAGGGGGGGGAGGGAGAACACTGAAGCTTTCTTT. It encodes CATRGGRENTEAFF.

This sequence joins TRBV11-2 and TRBJ2-3, with D perhaps TRBD2 (6 bases). Germline values: CDR1 SGHAT, CDR2 FQNNGV. This CDR3 region has 15 residues. V shed 4 bases and J shed 0 bases, with 11 bases lying between them. The CDR3 spells CASSSAGLSTDTQYF. The CDR3 region has the DNA TGTGCCAGCAGCTCGGCGGGACTTAGCACAGATACGCAGTATTTT.

This clone was found a few times. The chain carries TRBV4-2 and TRBJ1-2; the match to TRBD1 covers 9 bases. V lost 1 base, J lost 8 bases, and 11 bases stayed unmatched. In germline, CDR1 is LGHNA, CDR2 YNFKEQ. This CDR3 spans 16 amino acids. The CDR3 DNA sequence: TGTGCCAGCAGCCAAGTCGGGACAGGGCCAATGGCCGGCTACACCTTC. It specifies CASSQVGTGPMAGYTF.

The CDR3 sequence: CASSPSRYEQYF. The CDR3 bases are TGTGCCAGCAGCCCGAGCCGCTACGAGCAGTACTTC. This chain uses TRBV7-9 with TRBJ2-7, with D hard to call. The CDR3 covers 12 residues. Between the trimmed V and J ends, which lost 5 bases and 3 bases, there was a span of 8 bases. CDR1 is SEHNR and CDR2 is FQNEAQ in the germline V gene (reference sequence).